The 28 T cell receptor beta chains reported below all come from one sample, sequenced in a study of siplizumab effects on memory and regulatory T cells. Libraries were prepared by immunoSEQ multiplex PCR; TCRdb keeps only in-frame clonotypes and omits some of them. The sample lists some 100,000 clones; roughly 96% were seen once. The sequenced material came from naive CD4+ T cells sorted from blood. Receptor source: a human donor in good health.

The chain uses TRBV7-6 and TRBJ2-1; a possible D gene is TRBD1 (6 bases). This CDR3 contains 16 residues. V was pared by 5 bases and J by 6 bases, with 20 bases between. CDR1 SGHVS and CDR2 FNYEAQ come from the germline V gene. CDR3 in amino acids: CASSAFTGSLGNEQFF. The CDR3 coding sequence is TGTGCCAGCAGCGCGTTTACAGGGTCACTCGGCAATGAGCAGTTCTTC.

This rearrangement joins TRBV10-3 to TRBJ2-2; 8 nucleotides align to TRBD2. Germline CDR1 is ENHRY and CDR2 is SYGVKD. J lost 5 bases, V lost 3 bases, and 5 bases had no gene match. CDR3 length: 15 amino acids. The CDR3 sequence: CAISDSGGRTGELFF. The DNA for the CDR3 is TGTGCCATCAGTGACTCGGGGGGGCGAACCGGGGAGCTGTTTTTT.

This sequence joins TRBV7-9 and TRBJ1-4; perhaps TRBD1 as D (5 bases). This CDR3 region has 12 residues. The germline CDR1 and CDR2 sequences are SEHNR and FQNEAQ (reference sequence). Trimming pared 9 bases from V and 6 bases from J, leaving 11 bases between. CDR3 coding DNA: TGTGCCAGACAAGGACAAGATGAAAAACTGTTTTTT. Amino acid sequence: CARQGQDEKLFF. Complete variable domain (other parts from reference TRBV7-9 and TRBJ1-4): DTGVSQNPRHKITKRGQNVTFRCDPISEHNRLYWYRQTLGQGPEFLTYFQNEAQLEKSRLLSDRFSAERPKGSFSTLEIQRTEQGDSAMYLCARQGQDEKLFFGSGTQLSVL.

The genes are TRBV5-6 and TRBJ1-2, with D possibly being TRBD1 (5 bases). The V gene lost 2 bases and the J gene lost 0 bases, with 11 bases spanning the gap. The CDR3 loop spans 15 amino acids. Germline V gives CDR1 SGHDT, CDR2 YYEEEE. CDR3 in amino acids: CASSLRDWANYGYTF. CDR3 coding DNA: TGTGCCAGCAGCTTAAGGGACTGGGCTAACTATGGCTACACCTTC. Based on the CDR3 plus reference TRBV5-6 and TRBJ1-2, the full variable domain is DAGVTQSPTHLIKTRGQQVTLRCSPKSGHDTVSWYQQALGQGPQFIFQYYEEEERQRGNFPDRFSGHQFPNYSSELNVNALLLGDSALYLCASSLRDWANYGYTFGSGTRLTVV.

The chain links TRBV11-2 to TRBJ1-4; 9 bases map to TRBD1. This CDR3 has 16 residues. Trimming cost V 4 bases and J 0 bases; bases outside gene matches: 3. From germline, CDR1 is SGHAT and CDR2 FQNNGV. DNA for the CDR3: TGTGCCAGCAGCTCCAACAGGGGGCCAACTAATGAAAAACTGTTTTTT. Its translation is CASSSNRGPTNEKLFF.

The gene calls are TRBV5-6 and TRBJ1-2, with TRBD1 as a possible D gene (5 bases). There are 15 residues in the CDR3. Trimming took off 4 bases at V and 0 bases at J, with 13 bases between the two ends. CDR1 is SGHDT, CDR2 YYEEEE, per germline. The CDR3 coding sequence is TGTGCCAGCAGCCCGGTCGACAGTCCTAACTATGGCTACACCTTC. This sequence encodes CASSPVDSPNYGYTF.

The chain employs TRBV18 and TRBJ1-1; 7 positions agree with TRBD1. The trim removed 8 bases at V and 1 base at J, leaving 7 bases unmatched. Germline-derived CDR1 and CDR2 are KGHSH and LQKENI. The CDR3 extends over 14 amino acids. CDR3 coding DNA: TGTGCCAGCGTACAGGGGACCGCGAACACTGAAGCTTTCTTT. This translates into CASVQGTANTEAFF.

In this sample, this clone turned up once. The chain recombines TRBV5-1 with TRBJ2-5; the match to TRBD2 covers 11 bases. Germline assignment: CDR1 SGHRS and CDR2 YFSETQ. CDR3 length: 15 residues. V trimming: 5 bases; J trimming: 1 base; junction bases outside the gene matches: 4. This CDR3 reads CASRGLAGGQETQYF. In DNA form, the CDR3 reads TGCGCCAGCAGGGGGCTAGCGGGGGGCCAAGAGACCCAGTACTTC.

This chain uses TRBV19 with TRBJ1-2; D not resolved. Germline V lookup: CDR1 LNHDA, CDR2 SQIVND (reference sequence). V was clipped by 4 bases and J by 4 bases, with 10 bases between them. The CDR3 consists of 13 residues. CDR3 in DNA: TGTGCCAGTAGTAAGGCCTACCTCTATGGCTACACCTTC. It specifies CASSKAYLYGYTF.

This chain joins TRBV20-1 and TRBJ2-3; D uncertain. This CDR3 has 10 residues. Trimming took 3 bases from V and 4 from J, leaving 2 bases between them. Germline loops: CDR1 DFQATT, CDR2 SNEGSKA (reference sequence). In DNA form, the CDR3 reads TGCAGTGCTAGCTCAGATACGCAGTATTTT. Protein: CSASSDTQYF.

This chain links TRBV7-2 with TRBJ2-5, with D perhaps TRBD1 or TRBD2 (5 bases each). Trimming cost V 6 bases and J 2 bases, with 16 bases left between them. This CDR3 region has 15 residues. CDR1 is SGHTA and CDR2 is FQGNSA in the germline V gene. The CDR3 bases are TGTGCCAGCAGTCGTCTAGGGACCGTACAAGAGACCCAGTACTTC. Protein sequence: CASSRLGTVQETQYF.

The chain has TRBV5-8 and TRBJ2-7; 8 nucleotides agree with TRBD1. The germline gives CDR1 SGHTS, CDR2 YDEGEE. CDR3 length: 13 amino acids. The V segment lost 2 bases and the J segment 7 bases; nucleotides outside the gene matches: 5. The chain's CDR3 is CASSFQGAREQYF. The CDR3, as DNA: TGTGCCAGCAGCTTTCAGGGGGCGAGGGAGCAGTACTTC.

V gene TRBV5-6 combines with J gene TRBJ2-7; D is unclear. From germline, CDR1 is SGHDT and CDR2 YYEEEE. This CDR3 is built from 11 residues. V was clipped by 3 bases and J by 0 bases, with 1 base between them. CDR3 loop: CASSYSYEQYF. The CDR3 DNA follows: TGTGCCAGCAGCTACTCCTACGAGCAGTACTTC.

The chain is built from TRBV19 and TRBJ2-1; a weak D match, TRBD2 (6 bases). CDR1 LNHDA and CDR2 SQIVND come from the germline V gene (reference sequence). V dropped 7 bases and J dropped 3 bases, with 19 bases sitting between them. The CDR3 runs to 16 residues. In nucleotides, the CDR3 is TGTGCCAGTACCCTTCCGCCCGGGGGAATCTACAATGAGCAGTTCTTC. Translated, it gives CASTLPPGGIYNEQFF.

The gene calls are TRBV7-7 and TRBJ2-1; the D gene is possibly TRBD2 (5 bases). Trimming shortened V by 5 bases and J by 7 bases, and 21 bases separated the two germline ends. Germline CDR1 and CDR2: SSHAT and FNYEAQ (reference sequence). The CDR3 runs to 16 residues. CDR3 amino acids: CASSPTPSRSGNEQFF. CDR3 nucleotides: TGTGCCAGCAGCCCCACCCCTAGCCGCTCTGGGAATGAGCAGTTCTTC.

CDR3: CASTVAGGCTDTQYF. The CDR3 DNA follows: TGCGCCAGCACAGTAGCGGGGGGGTGCACAGATACGCAGTATTTT. This chain uses TRBV10-1 with TRBJ2-3; 11 bases align to TRBD2. Germline lookup yields CDR1 WNHNN and CDR2 SYGVQD (reference sequence). The trim removed 7 bases at V and 1 base at J, leaving 4 bases unmatched. The CDR3 runs to 15 residues.

A single count supports this clone. The V and J genes are TRBV5-1 and TRBJ2-1, with 10 positions matching TRBD1. Per the germline V gene, CDR1 is SGHRS and CDR2 is YFSETQ. The CDR3 extends over 19 amino acids. Trimming removed 4 bases from V and 5 bases from J; junction bases left unmatched: 18. The CDR3: CASSLYSRDRGEANNEQFF. CDR3 DNA sequence: TGCGCCAGCAGCCTTTACTCCCGGGACAGGGGTGAAGCTAACAATGAGCAGTTCTTC.

J is TRBJ1-4 and V is TRBV19, with unresolved D. Trimming removed 7 bases from V and 0 bases from J, with 12 bases in between. CDR1 is LNHDA, CDR2 SQIVND, per germline (reference sequence). The CDR3 contains 15 residues. For the CDR3, the DNA is TGTGCCAGTATTGCGTCGGGTGCAACTAATGAAAAACTGTTTTTT. Translating it yields CASIASGATNEKLFF.

This chain connects TRBV10-3 to TRBJ1-4; D possibly corresponds to TRBD1 (6 bases). V was trimmed by 2 bases and J by 8 bases, leaving 15 bases between them. The CDR3 has 15 amino acids. The germline V gene encodes CDR1 ENHRY and CDR2 SYGVKD. This CDR3 is CAISESGGAGEKLFF. The CDR3 DNA reads TGTGCCATCAGTGAGAGCGGGGGGGCAGGGGAAAAACTGTTTTTT.

This chain joins TRBV5-1 and TRBJ2-7; weak D call: TRBD2 (5 bases). Trimming left V 8 bases short and J 3 bases short, with 18 bases between. CDR1 SGHRS and CDR2 YFSETQ come from the germline V gene. The CDR3 is made up of 14 amino acids. As DNA, the CDR3 is TGCGCCAGTCGGGGTTCGTCCACATACTACGAGCAGTACTTC. Translated, it gives CASRGSSTYYEQYF.

This rearrangement joins TRBV7-9 to TRBJ2-1; D gene ambiguous. V was cut by 1 base and J by 4 bases, with 11 bases left in between. The germline gives CDR1 SEHNR, CDR2 FQNEAQ (reference sequence). This CDR3 has 15 amino acids. This CDR3 reads CASSLDGLGYNEQFF. The CDR3 bases are TGTGCCAGCAGCTTAGATGGCCTAGGGTACAATGAGCAGTTCTTC.

This chain uses TRBV7-2 with TRBJ2-1, with 14 bases identical to TRBD2. The CDR3 runs 16 residues. Losses at the gene ends were 1 base for V and 4 bases for J; bases not matched to a gene: 0. Germline V gene lookup returns CDR1 SGHTA and CDR2 FQGNSA. The CDR3 DNA reads as TGTGCCAGCAGCTTAGGACTAGCGGGGGGGTACAATGAGCAGTTCTTC. Its translation: CASSLGLAGGYNEQFF.

This sequence joins TRBV5-8 and TRBJ1-2; 7 bases agree with TRBD1. The CDR3 runs to 14 residues. In germline, CDR1 is SGHTS, CDR2 YDEGEE. J gave up 2 bases and V 6 bases, and 7 bases lay outside the gene matches. CDR3 sequence reads: CASTGGGSNYGYTF. CDR3 bases: TGTGCCAGCACAGGGGGAGGGTCCAACTATGGCTACACCTTC.

This clone appeared once. The chain employs TRBV5-1 and TRBJ2-7; 11 nucleotides agree with TRBD1. Trimming removed 2 bases from V and 6 bases from J; junction bases left unmatched: 4. CDR1 SGHRS and CDR2 YFSETQ come from the germline V gene. This CDR3 region has 14 residues. DNA of the CDR3: TGCGCCAGCAGCTTTGGACAGGGGGCGGGCGAGCAGTACTTC. It yields the protein CASSFGQGAGEQYF.

The chain uses TRBV9 and TRBJ1-2; D remains ambiguous. From germline, CDR1 is SGDLS and CDR2 YYNGEE. The CDR3 contains 15 residues. The V end lost 3 bases, the J end lost 6 bases, and 18 bases lay between the germline ends. CDR3 sequence reads: CASSALTWGMDGYTF. The CDR3 DNA reads TGTGCCAGCAGCGCCTTAACTTGGGGTATGGATGGCTACACCTTC.

The rearrangement links TRBV10-2 to TRBJ2-2; 9 bases map to TRBD2. The ends lost 5 bases at V and 0 bases at J; junction bases unmatched: 7. The CDR3 has 17 residues. Germline V lookup: CDR1 WSHSY, CDR2 SAAADI. CDR3 sequence reads: CASSFQRGDSNTGELFF. CDR3 DNA: TGCGCCAGCAGTTTCCAGCGGGGGGACTCGAACACCGGGGAGCTGTTTTTT.

The chain recombines TRBV18 with TRBJ2-1; 7 bases fit TRBD1. The CDR3 runs 17 residues. V lost 4 bases, J lost 5 bases, and 14 bases stayed unmatched. CDR1 and CDR2 (germline): KGHSH, LQKENI. CDR3 loop: CASSRSGQLISHNEQFF. The CDR3 region has the DNA TGTGCCAGCTCACGGTCGGGACAGTTGATATCCCACAATGAGCAGTTCTTC.

The chain carries TRBV25-1 and TRBJ2-2; D is tentatively TRBD1 or TRBD2 (5 bases each). V lost 5 bases and J 5 bases, leaving 9 bases between the germline ends. The CDR3 totals 13 residues. CDR1 is MGHDK and CDR2 is SYGVNS in the germline V gene. Here the CDR3 reads CASSFGGTGELFF. For the CDR3, the DNA is TGTGCCAGCAGTTTTGGGGGAACCGGGGAGCTGTTTTTT.